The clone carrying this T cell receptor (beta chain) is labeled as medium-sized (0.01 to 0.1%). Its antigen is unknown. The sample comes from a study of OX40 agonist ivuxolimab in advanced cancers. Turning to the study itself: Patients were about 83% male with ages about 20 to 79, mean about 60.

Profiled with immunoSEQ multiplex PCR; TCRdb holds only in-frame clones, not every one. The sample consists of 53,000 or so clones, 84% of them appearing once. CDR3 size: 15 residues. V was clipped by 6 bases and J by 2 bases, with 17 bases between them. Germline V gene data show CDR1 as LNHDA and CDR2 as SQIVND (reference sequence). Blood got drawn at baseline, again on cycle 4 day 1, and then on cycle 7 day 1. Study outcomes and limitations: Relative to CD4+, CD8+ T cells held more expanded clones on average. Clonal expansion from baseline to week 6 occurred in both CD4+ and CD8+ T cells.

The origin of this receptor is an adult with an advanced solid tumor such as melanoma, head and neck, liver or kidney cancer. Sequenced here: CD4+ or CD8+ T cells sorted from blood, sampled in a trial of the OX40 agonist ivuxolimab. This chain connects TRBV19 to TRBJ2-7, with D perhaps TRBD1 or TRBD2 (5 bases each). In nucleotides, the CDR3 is TGTGCCAGTAGACCTGGTGGGGACGGAGCCTACGAGCAGTACTTC. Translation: CASRPGGDGAYEQYF.